The 29 T cell receptor beta chains reported below all come from one sample, sequenced in a study of cytomegalovirus exposure and HLA in healthy donors. PCR amplification relied on 60 Vbeta primers (plus 13 Jbeta primers). Sequencing used immunoSEQ multiplex PCR; TCRdb keeps in-frame clones, though not all of them. The sample contains about 200,000 clones, roughly four fifths of which appear only once. The sequencing sample was made of PBMCs. Source of these receptors: a woman aged 40 to 50 in good health and CMV-seronegative.

The V gene is TRBV7-9, the J gene TRBJ1-2; D is unresolved. The germline V gene encodes CDR1 SEHNR and CDR2 FQNEAQ (reference sequence). The CDR3 spans 13 residues. Trimming pared 5 bases from V and 4 bases from J, leaving 11 bases between. In DNA, the CDR3 is TGTGCCAGCAGCCAAGACATGGGCTATGGCTACACCTTC. As protein: CASSQDMGYGYTF. Looking up the rest from reference TRBV7-9 and TRBJ1-2 gives the full variable domain: DTGVSQNPRHKITKRGQNVTFRCDPISEHNRLYWYRQTLGQGPEFLTYFQNEAQLEKSRLLSDRFSAERPKGSFSTLEIQRTEQGDSAMYLCASSQDMGYGYTFGSGTRLTVV.

This chain joins TRBV7-2 and TRBJ2-7; TRBD1 might be the D (7 bases). The CDR3 has 14 residues. CDR1 is SGHTA, CDR2 FQGNSA, per germline. V gave up 10 bases and J gave up 6 bases, with 22 bases separating them. This chain's CDR3 is CATGGKQGRGEQYF. CDR3 nucleotide sequence: TGTGCCACCGGAGGGAAACAGGGGAGAGGCGAGCAGTACTTC. The full variable domain, rest sourced from reference TRBV7-2 and TRBJ2-7, is GAGVSQSPSNKVTEKGKDVELRCDPISGHTALYWYRQSLGQGLEFLIYFQGNSAPDKSGLPSDRFSAERTGGSVSTLTIQRTQQEDSAVYLCATGGKQGRGEQYFGPGTRLTVT.

The V call is TRBV11-3, the J call TRBJ2-7; 7 bases are shared with TRBD2. The CDR3 is made up of 14 amino acids. CDR1 SGHNT and CDR2 YENEEA come from the germline V gene. V dropped 5 bases and J dropped 4; count of bases not matched to a gene: 8. The CDR3 region is CASSPRGSSYEQYF. For the CDR3, the DNA is TGTGCCAGCAGCCCCCGCGGGAGCTCTTACGAGCAGTACTTC.

V gene TRBV30 combines with J gene TRBJ1-1, with D possibly TRBD1 on 6 matching bases. CDR3 length equals 13 residues. The germline V gene has CDR1 GTSNPN and CDR2 SVGIG (reference sequence). The germline V and J ends were trimmed by 4 bases and 0 bases, with 9 bases remaining between them. CDR3 amino acids: CAWIGQMNTEAFF. The DNA for the CDR3 is TGTGCCTGGATAGGACAGATGAACACTGAAGCTTTCTTT.

This clone has just a few counts. The chain has TRBV7-3 and TRBJ2-1; 7 bases map to TRBD2. The V segment lost 7 bases and the J segment 5 bases; nucleotides outside the gene matches: 11. There are 15 residues in the CDR3. CDR1 is SGHTA and CDR2 is FQGTGA in the germline V gene. The CDR3 DNA follows: TGTGCCAGCACCTTCGCGGCTAGCGGACACAATGAGCAGTTCTTC. It specifies CASTFAASGHNEQFF.

The rearrangement links TRBV15 to TRBJ2-3; 11 bases align to TRBD2. Germline V lookup: CDR1 LNHNV, CDR2 YYDKDF (reference sequence). The J segment lost 3 bases and the V segment lost 6 bases, leaving 5 bases of the junction unmatched. This CDR3 comprises 15 residues. DNA for the CDR3: TGTGCCACCAGGGGTACTAGCGGGAGTACAGATACGCAGTATTTT. Translation gives CATRGTSGSTDTQYF.

This clone was found a few times. The sample has other DNA sequences that encode this CDR3 too. The CDR3 DNA reads TGTGCCAGCAGTTCACCCCGGACAGCAAACTATGGCTACACCTTC. It codes for CASSSPRTANYGYTF. V gene TRBV27 combines with J gene TRBJ1-2; a weak D match, TRBD1 (6 bases). The CDR3 contains 15 residues. From germline, CDR1 is MNHEY and CDR2 SMNVEV (reference sequence). V dropped 4 bases and J dropped 2 bases, with 14 bases sitting between them.

V usage is TRBV7-3 and J usage is TRBJ2-7, with 13 nucleotides matching TRBD2. Germline V gene sequence: CDR1 SGHTA, CDR2 FQGTGA. The CDR3 totals 16 residues. The junction had 3 bases not matched to a gene; V was cut back by 2 bases and J by 2 bases. The CDR3 DNA follows: TGTGCCAGCAGCTTAGACGGGACTAGCGGGACCTACGAGCAGTACTTC. Translated, it gives CASSLDGTSGTYEQYF.

The J gene is TRBJ2-3, the V gene TRBV19, with D perhaps TRBD1 (5 bases). Germline values: CDR1 LNHDA, CDR2 SQIVND (reference sequence). The CDR3 length is 12 residues. The germline V and J ends were trimmed by 6 bases and 9 bases, with 13 bases remaining between them. CDR3 sequence reads: CASRKDIKTQYF. The DNA of the CDR3 is TGTGCCAGTAGAAAGGACATCAAGACGCAGTATTTT. The complete variable domain, with remaining parts taken from reference TRBV19 and TRBJ2-3, reads DGGITQSPKYLFRKEGQNVTLSCEQNLNHDAMYWYRQDPGQGLRLIYYSQIVNDFQKGDIAEGYSVSREKKESFPLTVTSAQKNPTAFYLCASRKDIKTQYFGPGTRLTVL.

The chain carries TRBV28 and TRBJ1-1; D is perhaps TRBD1 (5 bases). Germline V lookup: CDR1 MDHEN, CDR2 SYDVKM. The ends were cut back, 6 bases at V and 0 bases at J, with 20 bases in the middle. This CDR3 has 17 amino acids. DNA of the CDR3: TGTGCCAGCAGCTATAAATTGGCGGTGGGGCTGAACACTGAAGCTTTCTTT. Its translation: CASSYKLAVGLNTEAFF.

The chain links TRBV18 to TRBJ2-5; D ambiguous. CDR3 length: 13 residues. Trimming pared 0 bases from V and 4 bases from J, leaving 6 bases between. Germline assignment: CDR1 KGHSH and CDR2 LQKENI. The CDR3 DNA follows: TGTGCCAGCTCACCACCGTCCGGAGAGACCCAGTACTTC. Protein sequence: CASSPPSGETQYF. Variable domain in full (rest from reference TRBV18 and TRBJ2-5): NAGVMQNPRHLVRRRGQEARLRCSPMKGHSHVYWYRQLPEEGLKFMVYLQKENIIDESGMPKERFSAEFPKEGPSILRIQQVVRGDSAAYFCASSPPSGETQYFGPGTRLLVL.

This chain connects TRBV7-3 to TRBJ1-2; no definite D call. Germline lookup yields CDR1 SGHTA and CDR2 FQGTGA. The V end was cut by 5 bases, the J end by 4 bases, with 8 bases between. This CDR3 has 12 residues. DNA of the CDR3: TGTGCCAGCAGCGGAGGGAGCTATGGCTACACCTTC. Translated, it gives CASSGGSYGYTF.

This chain links TRBV9 with TRBJ2-7; D is perhaps TRBD2 (5 bases). With 1 base removed from V and 6 bases from J, the gap between germline ends came to 17 bases. The germline V gene encodes CDR1 SGDLS and CDR2 YYNGEE. The CDR3 consists of 15 residues. CDR3 in DNA: TGTGCCAGCAGCGTACTAGAGGGTATCGCGTCCGAGCAGTACTTC. As protein: CASSVLEGIASEQYF.

V gene TRBV6-1 combines with J gene TRBJ2-7; maybe TRBD2 (5 bases). The V and J ends lost 3 bases and 4 bases respectively, with 22 bases between them. The CDR3 is made up of 17 amino acids. Germline V gives CDR1 MNHNS, CDR2 SASEGT. This CDR3 is CASSDPRLGGLEYEQYF. CDR3 DNA: TGTGCCAGCAGTGATCCTCGGCTGGGCGGACTCGAGTACGAGCAGTACTTC.

The rearrangement links TRBV7-9 to TRBJ2-1; a weak D match, TRBD2 (5 bases). V was clipped by 1 base and J by 0 bases, with 16 bases between them. CDR3 size: 18 residues. From germline, CDR1 is SEHNR and CDR2 FQNEAQ (reference sequence). The CDR3 here is CASSLGVTGYSSYNEQFF. The CDR3 DNA reads TGTGCCAGCAGCTTAGGGGTCACGGGATACAGCTCCTACAATGAGCAGTTCTTC.

This chain joins TRBV14 and TRBJ1-2; TRBD1 aligns across 8 bases. The trim removed 4 bases at V and 4 bases at J, leaving 2 bases unmatched. The germline V gene encodes CDR1 SGHDN and CDR2 FVKESK. The CDR3 sequence is 13 residues long. Here the CDR3 DNA reads TGTGCCAGCAGCCTGACAGGGGCCTATGGCTACACCTTC. It specifies CASSLTGAYGYTF.

This chain links TRBV19 with TRBJ1-5; 7 positions match TRBD1. CDR1 and CDR2 (germline): LNHDA, SQIVND (reference sequence). V gave up 5 bases and J gave up 12 bases; unmatched junction bases: 4. The CDR3 is made up of 11 amino acids. The CDR3 DNA reads TGTGCCAGTAGTCGAGGACAGGTCCAGCATTTT. Translated, it gives CASSRGQVQHF.

V gene TRBV4-2 combines with J gene TRBJ2-7, with 10 bases lining up with TRBD2. The V and J ends lost 0 bases and 2 bases, in that order; junction bases with no gene match: 4. Germline V gives CDR1 LGHNA, CDR2 YNFKEQ. The CDR3 spans 16 residues. The chain's CDR3 is CASSQDGSGRAYEQYF. In nucleotides, the CDR3 is TGTGCCAGCAGCCAAGATGGGAGCGGGAGGGCCTACGAGCAGTACTTC.

A few counts support this clone. This chain uses TRBV2 with TRBJ2-7; the match to TRBD2 covers 10 bases. Germline trimming cut 6 bases from V and 2 bases from J; bases unmatched to any gene: 10. Germline CDR1 and CDR2: SNHLY and FYNNEI. The CDR3 totals 16 residues. CDR3: CASSLAGVSLTYEQYF. The CDR3 nucleotides read TGTGCCAGCAGCCTAGCGGGAGTGTCTCTTACCTACGAGCAGTACTTC.

This chain uses TRBV28 with TRBJ1-1; D uncertain. Germline V lookup: CDR1 MDHEN, CDR2 SYDVKM. V gave up 3 bases and J gave up 1 base, with 9 bases separating them. The CDR3 runs 14 residues. The CDR3 nucleotides read TGTGCCAGCAGTTTGCTACAGAAGAACACTGAAGCTTTCTTT. Its translation is CASSLLQKNTEAFF.

The sample holds one count of this clone. The gene calls are TRBV9 and TRBJ1-2; D unclear. The V end was cut by 0 bases, the J end by 5 bases, with 14 bases between. CDR3 length: 15 amino acids. Germline loops: CDR1 SGDLS, CDR2 YYNGEE. CDR3 residues: CASSVGSLTTYGYTF. Written as DNA, the CDR3 is TGTGCCAGCAGCGTAGGGTCGCTTACCACTTATGGCTACACCTTC.

The table lists this clone with a few counts. The V gene is TRBV28, the J gene TRBJ1-1; TRBD1 matches 7 bases. V was pared by 8 bases and J by 1 base, with 13 bases of the junction left unmatched. This CDR3 spans 16 amino acids. Germline assignment: CDR1 MDHEN and CDR2 SYDVKM. The CDR3 loop reads CASSLKPGQRNTEAFF. CDR3 coding DNA: TGTGCCAGCTCCTTAAAGCCGGGACAGCGGAACACTGAAGCTTTCTTT.

The V call is TRBV4-1, the J call TRBJ1-1; tentatively, D is TRBD1 (5 bases). V lost 1 base and J 5 bases, leaving 11 bases between the germline ends. Germline V gene sequence: CDR1 MGHRA, CDR2 YSYEKL. The CDR3 length is 14 residues. The CDR3 region is CASSQAGSRTEAFF. CDR3 DNA: TGCGCCAGCAGCCAAGCAGGGTCACGAACTGAAGCTTTCTTT.

The genes are TRBV5-8 and TRBJ2-5, with D perhaps TRBD1 (9 bases). Germline lookup yields CDR1 SGHTS and CDR2 YDEGEE. CDR3 length equals 15 residues. V gave up 4 bases and J gave up 7 bases, with 20 bases separating them. The CDR3 here is CASSRTGDGGVTQYF. Written as DNA, the CDR3 is TGTGCCAGCAGCCGGACAGGGGACGGGGGGGTGACCCAGTACTTC.

In nucleotides, the CDR3 is TGTGCCAGCAGTCCGGGACAGGGGGGACTCTACGAGCAGTACTTC. It encodes CASSPGQGGLYEQYF. The chain is built from TRBV6-5 and TRBJ2-7, with TRBD1 identical over 11 bases. The CDR3 has 15 residues. V was pared by 5 bases and J by 3 bases, with 6 bases of the junction left unmatched. From germline, CDR1 is MNHEY and CDR2 SVGAGI.

The J gene is TRBJ2-7, the V gene TRBV30; D is unclear. The CDR3 is 12 residues long. V was clipped by 2 bases and J by 9 bases, with 14 bases between them. CDR1 is GTSNPN and CDR2 is SVGIG in the germline V gene (reference sequence). CDR3 protein: CAWSLYSTGQYF. In DNA form, the CDR3 reads TGTGCCTGGAGTCTCTACTCTACCGGGCAGTACTTC.

The V gene is TRBV27, the J gene TRBJ2-3; the D gene is possibly TRBD2 (7 bases). Germline V CDR1 and CDR2: MNHEY, SMNVEV (reference sequence). Trimming stripped 5 bases from V and 4 bases from J, with 19 bases between. The CDR3 spans 16 residues. The CDR3 DNA follows: TGTGCCAGCAGTCAATTAGCGGGTGGGGGCCCAGATACGCAGTATTTT. Its protein is CASSQLAGGGPDTQYF.

The V gene is TRBV7-2, the J gene TRBJ2-1; 13 positions match TRBD2. This CDR3 has 15 amino acids. V shed 2 bases, J shed 8 bases, and the junction held 3 bases outside the gene matches. From germline, CDR1 is SGHTA and CDR2 FQGNSA. The CDR3 DNA sequence: TGTGCCAGCAGCTTAAGGACTAGCGGGAGTCATGAGCAGTTCTTC. Encoded protein: CASSLRTSGSHEQFF.

The chain employs TRBV7-2 and TRBJ2-7, with 9 positions matching TRBD1. CDR3 length: 15 amino acids. Germline lookup yields CDR1 SGHTA and CDR2 FQGNSA. J was trimmed by 3 bases and V by 2 bases; bases with no gene match: 5. As DNA, the CDR3 is TGTGCCAGCAGCTTAAATTCGGGACAGGGCTACGAGCAGTACTTC. This codes for CASSLNSGQGYEQYF.